This TCR beta chain was observed in a study of blood T cell repertoires in COVID-19. Study context: Spain, Italy and the United States supplied samples that represented acute and convalescent COVID-19. Nucleic acid was either cDNA or gDNA, and it came from T cells, B-cell-depleted T cells, or PBMCs.

In the authors' workflow: Estimated nucleated cell counts came from reference gene primer amplification. This table comes from immunoSEQ multiplex PCR, and its TCRdb copy is limited to in-frame clones, with some not included. V and J calls and clone size are as listed in that table; D and trimming were resolved from the DNA. The data contain approximately 210,000 clones, 70% to 90% of them singletons. Membership in each cohort depended on participant-reported clinical history. This clone was detected only once. Trimming took off 0 bases at V and 8 bases at J, with 8 bases between the two ends. The germline CDR1 and CDR2 sequences are SGHRS and YFSETQ. The CDR3 has 12 amino acids.

The sequenced sample was PBMCs or T cells enriched from blood (not recorded which). This clonotype originated in a man aged 25 to 40 with acute COVID-19. The chain joins TRBV5-1 to TRBJ1-2, with unresolved D. The CDR3 spells CASSLDAHGYTF. In DNA form, the CDR3 reads TGCGCCAGCAGCTTGGATGCACACGGCTACACCTTC.